The text below deals with one T cell receptor beta chain. The TCRbeta library was prepared with unique molecular identifiers. One entry per CDR3 protein results from TCRdb running MiXCR on the PCR reads. The repertoire consists of about 350,000 distinct CDR3 sequences, with 10% to 15% occurring once and the leading ten covering approximately 4.3%. The CDR3 spans 13 residues. The ends were cut back, 4 bases at V and 6 bases at J, with 12 bases in the middle. These data belong to a study of T-cell reconstitution after alpha-beta-depleted transplantation in children. The chain has TRBV12-3 or TRBV12-4 and TRBJ1-1, with D unclear. The material sequenced was PBMCs, taken from the stem cell graft. The TCR comes from a human donor who donated a stem cell graft to a child with Fanconi anemia. The CDR3 DNA is TGTGCCAGCAGTTCTGGGCTTAAGGCTGAAGCTTTCTTT. Encoded protein: CASSSGLKAEAFF.